Reported below is one T cell receptor (beta chain). Trimming cost V 4 bases and J 0 bases, with 16 bases left between them. This CDR3 spans 16 amino acids. The germline V gene has CDR1 SGDLS and CDR2 YYNGEE. This sample was taken from a study of blood T cell repertoires in COVID-19. Original data processing: Scientists estimated how many nucleated cells there were by amplifying reference gene primers. The assay was immunoSEQ multiplex PCR, and TCRdb's table has in-frame clones only and misses some. V, J and clone size are those of that table, while D and trimming were read from the DNA. Found here are 100,000 to 150,000 clones, roughly 90% of them singletons; the top ten hold 1.2%.

The origin of this receptor is a woman older than 75 with acute or convalescent COVID-19. Sequenced input: peripheral blood. The chain carries TRBV9 and TRBJ1-1; D unresolved. CDR3 coding DNA: TGTGCCAGCAGCCCAGAGGGTCGAGGACTGAACACTGAAGCTTTCTTT. Protein product: CASSPEGRGLNTEAFF.